The TCR beta chain described here comes from a study of early stage breast cancer tumors. Study information: ER+/PR+/HER2- status applied to about 70% of the 16 invasive breast tumors. Average read coverage per sample was 9 to 10-fold.

Only in-frame clones appear in the TCRdb table, and some are missing; sequencing was by immunoSEQ multiplex PCR. The table includes just under 30,000 clones, about 83% detected once. CDR3 size: 14 residues. Trimming took 8 bases from V and 5 from J; bases not matched to a gene: 6. Germline V gives CDR1 WSHSY, CDR2 SAAADI. The material sequenced was blood. The TCR comes from a person aged 50-59 years with breast cancer. This chain uses TRBV10-2 with TRBJ2-7, with 13 bases identical to TRBD2. CDR3 region: CASQLAGGPHEQYF. DNA of the CDR3: TGCGCCAGCCAACTAGCGGGAGGGCCTCACGAGCAGTACTTC.